Shown below are 29 T cell receptor beta chains from a single sample sequenced in a study of T cells after yellow fever vaccination. In TCRdb, the 5' RACE reads were re-called with MiXCR into one record per CDR3 protein. The sample comprises 300,000 to 350,000 distinct CDR3 sequences, approximately 4% of which are singletons, and approximately 19% rests with the top ten. The sequenced sample was PBMCs, obtained 15 days after the yellow fever booster vaccination. These receptors were collected from a man aged 18 to 29 who received the YFV17D yellow fever vaccine.

This clonotype has at least ten counts. The chain has TRBV12-3 or TRBV12-4 and TRBJ2-3; D gene uncertain. The CDR3 covers 11 residues. Between the trimmed V and J ends, which lost 4 bases and 6 bases, there was a span of 5 bases. The CDR3 DNA reads TGTGCCAGCAGTTACTGGGATACGCAGTATTTT. Its translation is CASSYWDTQYF.

This clonotype showed up just a few times. The chain carries TRBV20-1 and TRBJ2-2; no definite D call. V lost 3 bases and J lost 2, with 10 bases in between. The germline CDR1 and CDR2 sequences are DFQATT and SNEGSKA (reference sequence). The CDR3 has 14 amino acids. CDR3 bases: TGCAGTGCTAGCGGGCAGTCCAACACCGGGGAGCTGTTTTTT. The encoded protein is CSASGQSNTGELFF.

The V and J genes are TRBV20-1 and TRBJ1-2, with 7 bases that match TRBD1. Germline V gives CDR1 DFQATT, CDR2 SNEGSKA (reference sequence). V shed 5 bases, J shed 5 bases, and the junction held 5 bases outside the gene matches. The CDR3 sequence is 12 residues long. Here the CDR3 DNA reads TGCAGTGCTTTGACAGGGAGATATGGCTACACCTTC. This translates into CSALTGRYGYTF.

This clonotype occurred many times. This chain uses TRBV7-3 with TRBJ1-1; D is undetermined. From germline, CDR1 is SGHTA and CDR2 FQGTGA. The CDR3 has 14 residues. With 2 bases removed from V and 9 bases from J, the gap between germline ends came to 16 bases. Here the CDR3 DNA reads TGTGCCAGCAGCTTAGGATCGGGGAACCCAAAAGCTTTCTTT. This codes for CASSLGSGNPKAFF.

In this sample, this clonotype turned up a few times. The V and J genes are TRBV5-1 and TRBJ2-5; D assignment may be TRBD1 or TRBD2 (6 bases each). Germline loops: CDR1 SGHRS, CDR2 YFSETQ. This CDR3 contains 15 residues. V lost 5 bases and J 2 bases, leaving 16 bases between the germline ends. In DNA form, the CDR3 reads TGCGCCAGCAGGAATGGGGGGCCAGAACAAGAGACCCAGTACTTC. Amino acid sequence: CASRNGGPEQETQYF. Filled out from reference TRBV5-1 and TRBJ2-5, the complete variable domain reads KAGVTQTPRYLIKTRGQQVTLSCSPISGHRSVSWYQQTPGQGLQFLFEYFSETQRNKGNFPGRFSGRQFSNSRSEMNVSTLELGDSALYLCASRNGGPEQETQYFGPGTRLLVL.

This clonotype was picked up many times. The chain couples TRBV4-2 to TRBJ1-2; 8 nucleotides agree with TRBD1. Germline V gives CDR1 LGHNA, CDR2 YNFKEQ. The V and J ends lost 0 bases and 3 bases, in that order; junction bases with no gene match: 3. The CDR3 sequence is 15 residues long. The DNA for the CDR3 is TGTGCCAGCAGCCAAGATGCGGACAGGGACTATGGCTACACCTTC. It codes for CASSQDADRDYGYTF.

This clonotype has just a few counts. As DNA, the CDR3 is TGCAGTGCTCCCAATCTAGCCAAAAACATTCAGTACTTC. Protein: CSAPNLAKNIQYF. V usage is TRBV20-1 and J usage is TRBJ2-4; D remains ambiguous. This CDR3 contains 13 residues. Per germline, CDR1 DFQATT and CDR2 SNEGSKA (reference sequence). Trimming cost V 5 bases and J 0 bases, with 8 bases left between them.

The chain is built from TRBV12-3 or TRBV12-4 and TRBJ2-3; maybe TRBD1 (5 bases). V was clipped by 3 bases and J by 2 bases, with 9 bases between them. The CDR3 covers 14 residues. This CDR3 is CASSFRGLTDTQYF. In nucleotides, the CDR3 is TGTGCCAGCAGTTTTAGGGGCCTCACAGATACGCAGTATTTT.

This clonotype was seen more than once but under ten times. The chain has TRBV29-1 and TRBJ2-6; D gene ambiguous. The CDR3 covers 15 residues. Deletions cut 5 bases from V and 0 bases from J, with 11 bases between. Germline values: CDR1 SQVTM, CDR2 ANQGSEA. This CDR3 reads CSVYRSNSGANVLTF. The CDR3 nucleotides read TGCAGCGTTTATAGGTCTAACTCTGGGGCCAACGTCCTGACTTTC. Variable domain in full (rest from reference TRBV29-1 and TRBJ2-6): SAVISQKPSRDICQRGTSLTIQCQVDSQVTMMFWYRQQPGQSLTLIATANQGSEATYESGFVIDKFPISRPNLTFSTLTVSNMSPEDSSIYLCSVYRSNSGANVLTFGAGSRLTVL.

The CDR3 nucleotides are TGCGCCAGCAGACCCGGGAGGGGGGACTATGGCTACACCTTC. It yields the protein CASRPGRGDYGYTF. The chain couples TRBV5-1 to TRBJ1-2; possible D gene TRBD1, 6 bases. The CDR3 loop spans 14 amino acids. Germline V gene data show CDR1 as SGHRS and CDR2 as YFSETQ. Trimming cost V 5 bases and J 3 bases, with 14 bases left between them.

This clonotype was detected many times. The rearrangement uses TRBV7-9 and TRBJ2-3; 8 positions agree with TRBD1. This CDR3 region has 15 residues. V was clipped by 5 bases and J by 1 base; unmatched bases: 5. CDR1 and CDR2 (germline): SEHNR, FQNEAQ (reference sequence). CDR3 bases: TGTGCCAGCAGCGAGACAGGGGCGGGCACAGATACGCAGTATTTT. It encodes CASSETGAGTDTQYF.

This clonotype was counted between two and nine times. The J gene is TRBJ1-5, the V gene TRBV5-1; 7 nucleotides match TRBD1. J gave up 2 bases and V 0 bases, and 14 bases lay outside the gene matches. Germline assignment: CDR1 SGHRS and CDR2 YFSETQ. The length of the CDR3 is 19 residues. CDR3 nucleotide sequence: TGCGCCAGCAGCTTGGGTCAGTATACAGGGGCGCCGGGCAATCAGCCCCAGCATTTT. Amino acids: CASSLGQYTGAPGNQPQHF.

This clonotype has a count of ten or more. This chain's CDR3 is CASSMGRQETQYF. CDR3 coding DNA: TGTGCCAGCAGCATGGGACGGCAAGAGACCCAGTACTTC. V usage is TRBV7-6 and J usage is TRBJ2-5; D possibly uses TRBD1 or TRBD2 (5 bases each). Per germline, CDR1 SGHVS and CDR2 FNYEAQ. CDR3 length: 13 residues. The ends were cut back, 5 bases at V and 2 bases at J, with 9 bases in the middle.

Many counts were recorded for this clonotype. The chain uses TRBV29-1 and TRBJ2-2; D is ambiguous. Per germline, CDR1 SQVTM and CDR2 ANQGSEA. The CDR3 covers 13 residues. V was cut by 4 bases and J by 7 bases, with 13 bases left in between. The CDR3 spells CSVGWETRGELFF. For the CDR3, the DNA is TGCAGCGTTGGGTGGGAAACTCGCGGGGAGCTGTTTTTT.

There are a few counts of this clonotype. CDR3 amino acids: CAISARTGQPNEKLFF. The CDR3 region has the DNA TGTGCCATCAGCGCGAGAACTGGACAGCCTAATGAAAAACTGTTTTTT. The chain employs TRBV10-3 and TRBJ1-4; TRBD1 might be the D (6 bases). Trimming removed 6 bases at V and 3 bases at J, with 17 bases between. CDR3 length: 16 residues. Germline V lookup: CDR1 ENHRY, CDR2 SYGVKD.

The sample holds many counts of this clonotype. CDR3 region: CASSWDRVPYEQYV. The CDR3 bases are TGCGCCAGCAGCTGGGACAGAGTCCCTTACGAGCAGTACGTC. This sequence joins TRBV5-1 and TRBJ2-7, with TRBD1 matching over 7 bases. V shed 3 bases, J shed 4 bases, and the junction held 7 bases outside the gene matches. This CDR3 contains 14 residues. The germline V gene has CDR1 SGHRS and CDR2 YFSETQ.

V gene TRBV20-1 combines with J gene TRBJ2-1; a weak D match, TRBD2 (6 bases). Trimming pared 0 bases from V and 8 bases from J, leaving 20 bases between. From germline, CDR1 is DFQATT and CDR2 SNEGSKA (reference sequence). The CDR3 covers 16 residues. The CDR3 spells CSAREGGAPRRDEQFF. The CDR3 DNA sequence: TGCAGTGCTAGAGAGGGCGGGGCTCCCCGAAGGGATGAGCAGTTCTTC.

This clonotype was picked up many times. The chain joins TRBV20-1 to TRBJ2-3; D gene uncertain. Deletions cut 3 bases from V and 4 bases from J, with 11 bases between. The germline gives CDR1 DFQATT, CDR2 SNEGSKA (reference sequence). This CDR3 spans 13 amino acids. The CDR3 region has the DNA TGCAGTGCTAGGACGCCCGTCGCAGATACGCAGTATTTT. Translation gives CSARTPVADTQYF.

This clonotype was counted many times. The rearrangement uses TRBV12-5 and TRBJ1-5; D is unclear. Trimming took 2 bases from V and 6 from J, leaving 8 bases between them. Germline V CDR1 and CDR2: LGHNT, FRNRAP. The CDR3 covers 13 residues. CDR3 sequence: CASGLSLSQPQHF. CDR3 bases: TGTGCTAGTGGTTTGAGCCTGAGTCAGCCCCAGCATTTT. Variable domain in full (rest from reference TRBV12-5 and TRBJ1-5): DARVTQTPRHKVTEMGQEVTMRCQPILGHNTVFWYRQTMMQGLELLAYFRNRAPLDDSGMPKDRFSAEMPDATLATLKIQPSEPRDSAVYFCASGLSLSQPQHFGDGTRLSIL.

The chain joins TRBV28 to TRBJ2-7; tentatively, D is TRBD1 (5 bases). This CDR3 has 13 amino acids. Germline values: CDR1 MDHEN, CDR2 SYDVKM. Between the trimmed V and J ends, which lost 7 bases and 0 bases, there was a span of 10 bases. For the CDR3, the DNA is TGTGCCAGCAACAAGGGGAACTCCTACGAGCAGTACGTC. As protein: CASNKGNSYEQYV.

This clonotype was counted at least ten times. This chain connects TRBV4-1 to TRBJ2-1; 8 bases are a match to TRBD2. V was clipped by 0 bases and J by 3 bases; unmatched bases: 4. The CDR3 totals 16 residues. CDR1 and CDR2 from the germline V gene are MGHRA and YSYEKL. The CDR3 sequence: CASSQDRAGDYNEQFF. As DNA, the CDR3 is TGCGCCAGCAGCCAAGATCGAGCGGGGGACTACAATGAGCAGTTCTTC.

This clonotype showed up many times. The gene calls are TRBV5-1 and TRBJ2-4; D is uncertain. There are 15 residues in the CDR3. Trimming removed 4 bases from V and 0 bases from J, with 11 bases in between. Germline V gene sequence: CDR1 SGHRS, CDR2 YFSETQ. The CDR3 is CASSPGWEAKNIQYF. The CDR3, as DNA: TGCGCCAGCAGCCCGGGTTGGGAAGCCAAAAACATTCAGTACTTC.

A few counts support this clonotype. The chain uses TRBV7-8 and TRBJ2-1; 14 positions match TRBD2. The germline V gene has CDR1 SGHVS and CDR2 FQNEAQ. V gave up 5 bases and J gave up 9 bases; unmatched junction bases: 9. The CDR3 runs 16 residues. For the CDR3, the DNA is TGTGCCAGCAGCCCAATCGGGACTAGCGGGGGAGGTGAGCAGTTCTTC. This encodes CASSPIGTSGGGEQFF.

This clonotype was detected ten times or more. The rearrangement links TRBV25-1 to TRBJ2-3; D ambiguous. V was pared by 1 base and J by 2 bases, with 7 bases between. Per the germline V gene, CDR1 is MGHDK and CDR2 is SYGVNS. The CDR3 runs to 14 residues. CDR3 DNA: TGTGCCAGCAGTGAATGGGCCCCCACAGATACGCAGTATTTT. It codes for CASSEWAPTDTQYF.

DNA for the CDR3: TGCGCCAGCAGCCGGACAGGGGATATAATCGATGAGCAGTTCTTC. Amino acids: CASSRTGDIIDEQFF. This chain connects TRBV4-1 to TRBJ2-1, with 9 bases identical to TRBD1. The CDR3 runs 15 residues. Germline CDR1 and CDR2: MGHRA and YSYEKL. V gave up 4 bases and J gave up 8 bases; unmatched junction bases: 9.

This chain links TRBV12-3 or TRBV12-4 with TRBJ2-7; 10 bases map to TRBD2. The CDR3 totals 14 residues. V lost 5 bases and J lost 4; bases outside the gene matches: 5. CDR3 nucleotide sequence: TGTGCCAGCAGTGTTAGCGGGGGGAATTACGAGCAGTACTTC. Translating it yields CASSVSGGNYEQYF.

This clonotype was observed many times. The CDR3 DNA is TGTGCCAGCAGCTTAGCACTTGTCAGACGAGTATACAATGAGCAGTTCTTC. Amino acids: CASSLALVRRVYNEQFF. This chain uses TRBV7-2 with TRBJ2-1, with D unresolved. Trimming left V 0 bases short and J 4 bases short, with 16 bases between. Germline V gene lookup returns CDR1 SGHTA and CDR2 FQGNSA. The CDR3 is 17 residues long.

This clonotype was found a few times. The chain carries TRBV18 and TRBJ1-2, with 12 bases lining up with TRBD1. V dropped 5 bases and J dropped 12; count of bases not matched to a gene: 13. There are 15 residues in the CDR3. The V gene's germline CDR1 is KGHSH and CDR2 LQKENI. Written as DNA, the CDR3 is TGTGCCAGCTCAGCTACGACGGGACAGGGGGCAGAGGACACCTTC. It translates to CASSATTGQGAEDTF.

This clonotype was seen a handful of times. The V and J genes are TRBV20-1 and TRBJ2-1; maybe TRBD1 (5 bases). Trimming pared 4 bases from V and 0 bases from J, leaving 13 bases between. The germline CDR1 and CDR2 sequences are DFQATT and SNEGSKA (reference sequence). The CDR3 sequence is 15 residues long. CDR3 DNA sequence: TGCAGTGCTATAGAAGGGGTCCCCTCCTACAATGAGCAGTTCTTC. Translating gives CSAIEGVPSYNEQFF.